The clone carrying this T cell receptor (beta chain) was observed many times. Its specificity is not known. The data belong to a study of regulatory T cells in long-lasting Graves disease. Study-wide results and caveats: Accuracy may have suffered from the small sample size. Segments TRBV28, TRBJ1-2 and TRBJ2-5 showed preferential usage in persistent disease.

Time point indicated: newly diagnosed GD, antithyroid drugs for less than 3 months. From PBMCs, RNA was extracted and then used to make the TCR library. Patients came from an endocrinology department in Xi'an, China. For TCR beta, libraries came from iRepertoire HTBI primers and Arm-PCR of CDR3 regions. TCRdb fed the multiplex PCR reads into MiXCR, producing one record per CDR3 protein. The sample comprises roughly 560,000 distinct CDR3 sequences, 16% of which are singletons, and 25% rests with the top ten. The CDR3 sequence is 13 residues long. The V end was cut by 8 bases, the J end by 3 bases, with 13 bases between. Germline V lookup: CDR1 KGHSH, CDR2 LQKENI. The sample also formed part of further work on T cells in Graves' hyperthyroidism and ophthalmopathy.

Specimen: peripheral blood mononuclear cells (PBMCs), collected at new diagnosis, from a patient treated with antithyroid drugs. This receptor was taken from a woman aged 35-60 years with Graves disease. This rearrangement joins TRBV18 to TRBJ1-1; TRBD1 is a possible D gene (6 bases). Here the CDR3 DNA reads TGTGCCAGCAGCCAGGGGCCTTACACTGAAGCTTTCTTT. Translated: CASSQGPYTEAFF.